A single T cell receptor beta chain is shown here with its context. Its specific antigen is unknown. Base qualities are not recorded, but no much larger clone differs from it by a single base. At one collaborating source in Seattle, patients were enrolled during active infection and were followed longitudinally through the course of disease. The collaborating institutions used their own protocols to collect whole blood in K2EDTA tubes. Collaborator samples were shipped for TCRbeta analysis as frozen whole blood, isolated PBMCs, or DNA extracted from either sample type. The sample originates from a study of blood T cell repertoires in COVID-19 (dated by TCRdb to the early 2020s). Looking at the study overall: Samples from collaborators originated in the United States, Italy and Spain and spanned both the acute and convalescent phases of COVID-19. Deeply sampled blood TCRbeta repertoires from subjects exposed to, actively infected with, or recovered from COVID-19 were included in the dataset. Where available, HLA class I and class II types were obtained from metadata supplied by the sample provider rather than from assay-based typing. A freely available public database, intended as a resource for researchers studying the immune response to SARS-CoV-2, is where the repertoires were released. The samples were drawn from two sources: the first 160 participants of the ongoing ImmuneRACE study, and about 1,300 subjects contributed by 6 global collaborators. The prospective study material was composed of cDNA or gDNA derived from T cells, B-cell-depleted T cells, or PBMCs. The sample metadata nearly always contained a de-identified subject ID, COVID-19 status, age in years and sex.

Trimming accounts for 5 bases at V and 2 bases at J, while the number of junction bases matched to no gene is 7. Its CDR3 holds 14 amino acids, cysteine through phenylalanine. This entry keeps only the CDR3 DNA: 42 bases, framed from base 1. CDR1 and CDR2, per the germline V gene, are SGHRS and YFSETQ. TCRbeta CDR3 regions were amplified from genomic DNA by means of the immunoSEQ Assay, a bias-controlled multiplex PCR. The paper's data handling went like this. The number of nucleated cells in each sample was estimated by amplification of reference gene primers within the assay. To quantify the absolute abundance of each unique TCRbeta CDR3 rearrangement, sequence reads were collapsed and filtered. Productive Simpson clonality was computed per sample as the square root of Simpson's diversity index over productive rearrangements. In its TCRdb copy, this immuneACCESS table keeps in-frame sequences only and misses some clones. Where compared with another copy, unresolved V genes explain less than half of these, and the others have no known cause. The V and J calls and the clone size are those of that table, but D and trimming were determined from the DNA. This sample comprises roughly 310,000 clones, 85% to 90% of them detected only once. Jointly, the top ten make up less than 3.5% of the sample.

Here is what the overall study found, with its caveats: The amount of clinical and demographic metadata varied by source and participant and was provided uncurated.

This sequence originates from a young woman with COVID-19, enrolled during active disease. This sequence uses TRBV5-1 and TRBJ2-7; 7 bases in the middle match TRBD1. Sequenced material: peripheral blood. CDR3 protein: CASSLTGTTYEQYF. In nucleotides, the sequence is TGCGCCAGCAGTCTGACAGGGACCACCTACGAGCAGTACTTC. Extended through the reference TRBV5-1 and TRBJ2-7 proteins, this CDR3 yields the full variable domain: KAGVTQTPRYLIKTRGQQVTLSCSPISGHRSVSWYQQTPGQGLQFLFEYFSETQRNKGNFPGRFSGRQFSNSRSEMNVSTLELGDSALYLCASSLTGTTYEQYFGPGTRLTVT.